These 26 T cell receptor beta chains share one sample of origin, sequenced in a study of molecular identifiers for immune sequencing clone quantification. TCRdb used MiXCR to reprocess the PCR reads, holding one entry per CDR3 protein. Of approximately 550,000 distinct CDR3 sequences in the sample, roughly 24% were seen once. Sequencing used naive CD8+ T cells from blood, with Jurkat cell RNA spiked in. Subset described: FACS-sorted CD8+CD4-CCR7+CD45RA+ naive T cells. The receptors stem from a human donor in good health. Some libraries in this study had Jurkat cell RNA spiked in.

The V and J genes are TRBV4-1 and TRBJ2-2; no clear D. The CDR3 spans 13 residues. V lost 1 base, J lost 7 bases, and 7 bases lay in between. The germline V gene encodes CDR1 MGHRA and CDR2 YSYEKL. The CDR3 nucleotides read TGCGCCAGCAGCCAAGTGGGTGGCGGGGAGCTGTTTTTT. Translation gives CASSQVGGGELFF.

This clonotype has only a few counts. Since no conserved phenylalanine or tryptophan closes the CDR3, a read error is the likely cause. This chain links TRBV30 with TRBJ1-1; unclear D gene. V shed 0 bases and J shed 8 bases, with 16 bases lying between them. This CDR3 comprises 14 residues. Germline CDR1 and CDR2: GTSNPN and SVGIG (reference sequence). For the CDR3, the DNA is TGTGCCTGGAGTGTACCGAGCATCATGGGGGAAGCTTTCCTT. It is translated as CAWSVPSIMGEAFL.

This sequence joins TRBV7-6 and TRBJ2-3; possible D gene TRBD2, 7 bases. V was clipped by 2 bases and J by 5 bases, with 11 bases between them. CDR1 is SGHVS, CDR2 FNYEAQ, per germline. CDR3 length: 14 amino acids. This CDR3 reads CASSLRGGRDTQYF. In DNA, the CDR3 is TGTGCCAGCAGCTTAAGGGGGGGCAGAGATACGCAGTATTTT.

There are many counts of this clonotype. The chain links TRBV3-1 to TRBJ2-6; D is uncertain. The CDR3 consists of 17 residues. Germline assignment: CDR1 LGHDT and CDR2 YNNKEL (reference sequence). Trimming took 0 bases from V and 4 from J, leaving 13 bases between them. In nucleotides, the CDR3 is TGTGCCAGCAGCCAAGATGGTCCGCGGAACGGGGCCAACGTCCTGACTTTC. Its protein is CASSQDGPRNGANVLTF.

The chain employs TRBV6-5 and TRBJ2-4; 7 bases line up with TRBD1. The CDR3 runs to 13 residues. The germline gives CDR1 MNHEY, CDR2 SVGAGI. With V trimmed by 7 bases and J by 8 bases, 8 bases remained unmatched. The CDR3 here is CASTGNRGYIQYF. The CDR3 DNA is TGTGCCAGCACTGGGAACAGGGGATACATTCAGTACTTC.

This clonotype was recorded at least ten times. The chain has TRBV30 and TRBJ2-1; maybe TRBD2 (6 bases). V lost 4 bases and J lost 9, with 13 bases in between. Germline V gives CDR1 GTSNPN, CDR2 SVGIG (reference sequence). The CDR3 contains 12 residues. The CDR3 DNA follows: TGTGCCTGGACGCCCCCTAGCGCTGAGCAGTTCTTC. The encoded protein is CAWTPPSAEQFF.

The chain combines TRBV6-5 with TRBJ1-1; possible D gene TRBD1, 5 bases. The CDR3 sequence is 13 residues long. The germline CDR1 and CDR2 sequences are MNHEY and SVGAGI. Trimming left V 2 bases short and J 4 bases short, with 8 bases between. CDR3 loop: CASSYGRATEAFF. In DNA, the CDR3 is TGTGCCAGCAGTTACGGCAGGGCCACTGAAGCTTTCTTT.

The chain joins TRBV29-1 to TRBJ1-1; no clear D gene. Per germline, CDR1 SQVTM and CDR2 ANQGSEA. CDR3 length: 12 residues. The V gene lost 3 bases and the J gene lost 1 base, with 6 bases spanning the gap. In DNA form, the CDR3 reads TGCAGCGTTGATGTGGGGAACACTGAAGCTTTCTTT. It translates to CSVDVGNTEAFF.

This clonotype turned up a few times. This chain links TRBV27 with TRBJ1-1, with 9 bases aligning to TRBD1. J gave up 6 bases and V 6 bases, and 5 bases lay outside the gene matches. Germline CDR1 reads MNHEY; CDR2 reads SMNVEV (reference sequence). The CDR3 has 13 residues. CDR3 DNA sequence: TGTGCCAGCAGGCAGACAGGGGGATCTGAAGCTTTCTTT. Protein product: CASRQTGGSEAFF.

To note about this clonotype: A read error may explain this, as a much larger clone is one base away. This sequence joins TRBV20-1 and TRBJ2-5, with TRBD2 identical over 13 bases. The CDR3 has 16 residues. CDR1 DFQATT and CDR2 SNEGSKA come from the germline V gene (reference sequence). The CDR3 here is CSARDSGLAGVETEYF. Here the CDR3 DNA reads TGCAGTGCTAGAGATTCCGGACTAGCGGGGGTAGAGACCGAGTACTTC.

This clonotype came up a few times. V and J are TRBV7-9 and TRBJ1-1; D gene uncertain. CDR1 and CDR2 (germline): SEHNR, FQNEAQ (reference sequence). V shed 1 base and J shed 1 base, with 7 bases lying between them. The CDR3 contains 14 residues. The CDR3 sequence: CASSLVRRNTEAFF. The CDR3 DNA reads TGTGCCAGCAGCTTAGTGAGGCGGAACACTGAAGCTTTCTTT.

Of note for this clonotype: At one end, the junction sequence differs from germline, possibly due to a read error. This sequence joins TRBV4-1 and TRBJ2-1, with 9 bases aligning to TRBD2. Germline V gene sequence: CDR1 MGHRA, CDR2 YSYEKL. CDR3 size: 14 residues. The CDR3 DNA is TGCGCCGGCAGCCAAGATGGTAGCGGGGGCCCTCAGTTCTTC. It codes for CAGSQDGSGGPQFF.

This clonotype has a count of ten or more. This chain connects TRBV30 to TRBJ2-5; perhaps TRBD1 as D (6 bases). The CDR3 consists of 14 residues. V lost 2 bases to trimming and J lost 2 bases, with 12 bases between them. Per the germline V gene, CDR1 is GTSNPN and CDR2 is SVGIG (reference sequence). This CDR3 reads CAWSSTGLQETQYF. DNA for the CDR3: TGTGCCTGGAGTTCGACAGGTCTTCAAGAGACCCAGTACTTC.

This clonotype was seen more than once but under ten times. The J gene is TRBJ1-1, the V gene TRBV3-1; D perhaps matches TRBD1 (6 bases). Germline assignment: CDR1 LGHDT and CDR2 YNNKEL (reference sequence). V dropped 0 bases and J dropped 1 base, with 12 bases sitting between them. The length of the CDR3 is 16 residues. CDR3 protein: CASSQDFRGWNTEAFF. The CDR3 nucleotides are TGTGCCAGCAGCCAAGATTTTAGGGGGTGGAACACTGAAGCTTTCTTT.

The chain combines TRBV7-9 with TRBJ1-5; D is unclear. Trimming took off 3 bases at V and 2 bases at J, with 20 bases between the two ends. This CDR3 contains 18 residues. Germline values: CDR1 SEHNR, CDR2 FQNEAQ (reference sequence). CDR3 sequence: CASSLAAESRERNQPQHF. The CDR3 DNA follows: TGTGCCAGCAGCTTGGCGGCTGAATCGAGGGAACGCAATCAGCCCCAGCATTTT.

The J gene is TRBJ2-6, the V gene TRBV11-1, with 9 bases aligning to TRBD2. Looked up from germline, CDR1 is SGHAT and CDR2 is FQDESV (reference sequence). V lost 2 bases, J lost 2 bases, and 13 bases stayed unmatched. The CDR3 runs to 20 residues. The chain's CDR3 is CASSLFSSASGIPGANVLTF. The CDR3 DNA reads TGTGCCAGCAGCTTATTTTCCTCCGCTAGCGGGATCCCTGGGGCCAACGTCCTGACTTTC.

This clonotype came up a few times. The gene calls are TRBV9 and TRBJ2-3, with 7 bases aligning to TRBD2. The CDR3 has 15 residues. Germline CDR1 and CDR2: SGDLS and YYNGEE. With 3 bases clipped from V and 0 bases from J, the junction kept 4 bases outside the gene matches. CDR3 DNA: TGTGCCAGCAGCGCTAGCGGTCCTAGCACAGATACGCAGTATTTT. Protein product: CASSASGPSTDTQYF.

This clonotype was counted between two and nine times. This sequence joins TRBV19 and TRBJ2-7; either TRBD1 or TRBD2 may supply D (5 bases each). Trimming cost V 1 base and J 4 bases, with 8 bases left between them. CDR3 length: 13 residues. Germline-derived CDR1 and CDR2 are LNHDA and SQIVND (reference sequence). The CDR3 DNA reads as TGTGCCAGTAGTATAGGGGACCTGTACGAGCAGTACTTC. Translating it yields CASSIGDLYEQYF.

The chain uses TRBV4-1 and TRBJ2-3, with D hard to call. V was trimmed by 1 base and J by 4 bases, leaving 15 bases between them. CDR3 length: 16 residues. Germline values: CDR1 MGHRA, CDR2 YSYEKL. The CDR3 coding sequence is TGCGCCAGCAGCCAAGGACTGGCCTTAGGTGCAGATACGCAGTATTTT. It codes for CASSQGLALGADTQYF.

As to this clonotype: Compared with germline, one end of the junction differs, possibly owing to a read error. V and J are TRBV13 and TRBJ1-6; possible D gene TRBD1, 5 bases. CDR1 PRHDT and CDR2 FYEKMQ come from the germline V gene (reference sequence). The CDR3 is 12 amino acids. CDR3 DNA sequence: TGTGCCAGCAGCCCAGGCCGAGGGACCCCTGACTTT. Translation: CASSPGRGTPDF.

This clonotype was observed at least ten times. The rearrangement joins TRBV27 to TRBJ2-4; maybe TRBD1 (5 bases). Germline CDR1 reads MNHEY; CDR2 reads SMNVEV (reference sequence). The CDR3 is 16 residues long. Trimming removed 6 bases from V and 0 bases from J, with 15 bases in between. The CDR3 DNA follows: TGTGCCAGCAGCCCGATGACAGTACTAGCCAAAAACATTCAGTACTTC. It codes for CASSPMTVLAKNIQYF.

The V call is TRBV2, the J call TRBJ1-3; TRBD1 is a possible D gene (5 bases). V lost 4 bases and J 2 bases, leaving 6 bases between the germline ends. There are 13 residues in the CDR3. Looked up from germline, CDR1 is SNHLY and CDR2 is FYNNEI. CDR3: CASSGRAGNTIYF. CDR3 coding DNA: TGTGCCAGCAGTGGCAGGGCTGGAAACACCATATATTTT.

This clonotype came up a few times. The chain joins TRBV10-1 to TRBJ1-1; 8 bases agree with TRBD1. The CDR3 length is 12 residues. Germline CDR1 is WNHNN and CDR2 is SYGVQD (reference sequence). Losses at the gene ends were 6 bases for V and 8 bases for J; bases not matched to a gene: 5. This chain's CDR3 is CASRGQESEAFF. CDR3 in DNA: TGCGCCAGCAGGGGACAGGAATCCGAAGCTTTCTTT.

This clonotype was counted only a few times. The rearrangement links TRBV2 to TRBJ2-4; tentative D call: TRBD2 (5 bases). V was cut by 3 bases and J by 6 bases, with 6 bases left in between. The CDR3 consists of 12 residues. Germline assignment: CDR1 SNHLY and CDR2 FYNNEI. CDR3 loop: CASSDAGNIQYF. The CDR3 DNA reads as TGTGCCAGCAGTGACGCGGGAAACATTCAGTACTTC.

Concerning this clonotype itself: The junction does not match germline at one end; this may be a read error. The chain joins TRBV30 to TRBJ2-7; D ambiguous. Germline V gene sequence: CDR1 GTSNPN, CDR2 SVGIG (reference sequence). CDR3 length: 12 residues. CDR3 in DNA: TGTGCCTGGAGTGACACCCCTTTCGAGCAGCACTTC. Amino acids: CAWSDTPFEQHF. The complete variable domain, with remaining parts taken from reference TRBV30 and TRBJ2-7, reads SQTIHQWPATLVQPVGSPLSLECTVEGTSNPNLYWYRQAAGRGLQLLFYSVGIGQISSEVPQNLSASRPQDRQFILSSKKLLLSDSGFYLCAWSDTPFEQHFGPGTRLTVT.

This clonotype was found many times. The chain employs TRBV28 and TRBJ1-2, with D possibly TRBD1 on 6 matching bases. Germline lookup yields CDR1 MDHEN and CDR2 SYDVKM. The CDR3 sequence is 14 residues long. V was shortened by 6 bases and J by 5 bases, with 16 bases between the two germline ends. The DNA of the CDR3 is TGTGCCAGCAGCCCATACAGGGACGGTTATGGCTACACCTTC. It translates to CASSPYRDGYGYTF.